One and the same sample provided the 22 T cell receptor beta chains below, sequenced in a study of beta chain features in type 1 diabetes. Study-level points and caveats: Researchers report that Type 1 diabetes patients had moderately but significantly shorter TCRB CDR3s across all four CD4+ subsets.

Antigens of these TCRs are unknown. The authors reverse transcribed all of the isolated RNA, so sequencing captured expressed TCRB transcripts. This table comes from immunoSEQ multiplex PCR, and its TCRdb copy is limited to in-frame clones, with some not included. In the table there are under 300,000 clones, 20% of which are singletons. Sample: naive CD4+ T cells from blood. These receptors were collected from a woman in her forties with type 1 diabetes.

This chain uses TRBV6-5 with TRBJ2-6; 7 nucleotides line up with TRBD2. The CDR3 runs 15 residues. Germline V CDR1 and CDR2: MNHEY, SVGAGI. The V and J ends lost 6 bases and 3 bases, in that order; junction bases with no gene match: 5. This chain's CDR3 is CASREGGVGANVLTF. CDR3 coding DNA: TGTGCCAGCAGGGAGGGAGGGGTTGGGGCCAACGTCCTGACTTTC.

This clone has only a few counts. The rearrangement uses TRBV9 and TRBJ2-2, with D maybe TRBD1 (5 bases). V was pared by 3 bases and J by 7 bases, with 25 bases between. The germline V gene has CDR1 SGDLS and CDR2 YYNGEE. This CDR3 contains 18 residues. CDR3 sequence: CASSAVHRRPEGDGELFF. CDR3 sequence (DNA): TGTGCCAGCAGCGCCGTTCACCGTCGTCCGGAAGGGGACGGGGAGCTGTTTTTT.

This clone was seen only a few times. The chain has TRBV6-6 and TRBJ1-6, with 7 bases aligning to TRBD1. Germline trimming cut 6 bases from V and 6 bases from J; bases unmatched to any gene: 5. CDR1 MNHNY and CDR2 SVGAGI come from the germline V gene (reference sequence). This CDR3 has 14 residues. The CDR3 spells CASSLTGSNSPLHF. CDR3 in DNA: TGTGCCAGCAGCCTGACAGGGAGTAATTCACCCCTCCACTTT.

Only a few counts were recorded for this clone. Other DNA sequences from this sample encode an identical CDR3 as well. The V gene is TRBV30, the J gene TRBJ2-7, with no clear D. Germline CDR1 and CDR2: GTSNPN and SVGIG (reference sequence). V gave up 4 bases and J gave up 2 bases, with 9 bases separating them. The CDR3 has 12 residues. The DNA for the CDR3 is TGTGCCTGGACTCCGACTCCCTACGAGCAGTACTTC. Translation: CAWTPTPYEQYF.

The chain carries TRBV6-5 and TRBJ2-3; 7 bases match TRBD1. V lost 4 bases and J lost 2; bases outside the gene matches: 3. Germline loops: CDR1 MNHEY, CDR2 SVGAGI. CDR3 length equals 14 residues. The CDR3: CASSFGQVTDTQYF. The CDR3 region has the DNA TGTGCCAGCAGTTTCGGACAGGTCACAGATACGCAGTATTTT.

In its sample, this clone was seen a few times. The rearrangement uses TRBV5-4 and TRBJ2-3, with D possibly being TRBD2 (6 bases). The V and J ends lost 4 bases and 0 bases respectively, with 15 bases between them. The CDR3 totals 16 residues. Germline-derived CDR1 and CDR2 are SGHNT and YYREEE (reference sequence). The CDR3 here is CASSLRLGGSTDTQYF. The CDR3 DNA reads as TGTGCCAGCAGCCTAAGACTAGGCGGAAGCACAGATACGCAGTATTTT.

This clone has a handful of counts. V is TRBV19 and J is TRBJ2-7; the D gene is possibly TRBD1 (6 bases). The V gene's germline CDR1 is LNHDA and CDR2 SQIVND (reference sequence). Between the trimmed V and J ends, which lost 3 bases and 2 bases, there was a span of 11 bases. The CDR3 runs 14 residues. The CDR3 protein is CASSIPDRTYEQYF. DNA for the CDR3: TGTGCCAGTAGTATTCCCGACAGGACCTACGAGCAGTACTTC.

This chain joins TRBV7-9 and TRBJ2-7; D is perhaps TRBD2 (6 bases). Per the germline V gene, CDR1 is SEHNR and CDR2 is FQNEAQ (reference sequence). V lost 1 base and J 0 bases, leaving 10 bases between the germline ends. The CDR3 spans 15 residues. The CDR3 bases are TGTGCCAGCAGCTTAGGACTAGGCCTCTCCTACGAGCAGTACTTC. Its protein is CASSLGLGLSYEQYF.

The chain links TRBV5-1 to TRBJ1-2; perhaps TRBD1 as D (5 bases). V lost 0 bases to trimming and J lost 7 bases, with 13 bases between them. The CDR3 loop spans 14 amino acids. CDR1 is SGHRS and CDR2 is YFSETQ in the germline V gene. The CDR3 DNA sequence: TGCGCCAGCAGCTTGGATCCAGGGTCGAGTGGCTACACCTTC. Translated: CASSLDPGSSGYTF.

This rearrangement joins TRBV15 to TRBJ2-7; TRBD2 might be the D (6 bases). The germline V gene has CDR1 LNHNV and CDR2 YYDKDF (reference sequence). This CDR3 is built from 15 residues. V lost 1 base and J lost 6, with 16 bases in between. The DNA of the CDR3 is TGTGCCACCAGCAGAGGTAGGACTAATTCAGGCGAGCAGTACTTC. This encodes CATSRGRTNSGEQYF. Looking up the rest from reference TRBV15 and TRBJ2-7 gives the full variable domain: DAMVIQNPRYQVTQFGKPVTLSCSQTLNHNVMYWYQQKSSQAPKLLFHYYDKDFNNEADTPDNFQSRRPNTSFCFLDIRSPGLGDTAMYLCATSRGRTNSGEQYFGPGTRLTVT.

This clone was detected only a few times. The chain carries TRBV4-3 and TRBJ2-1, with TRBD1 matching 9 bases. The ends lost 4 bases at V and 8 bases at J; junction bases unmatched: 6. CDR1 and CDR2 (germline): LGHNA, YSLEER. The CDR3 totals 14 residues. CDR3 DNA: TGCGCCAGCAGCCGGAACAGGGGGCTCGATGAGCAGTTCTTC. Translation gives CASSRNRGLDEQFF.

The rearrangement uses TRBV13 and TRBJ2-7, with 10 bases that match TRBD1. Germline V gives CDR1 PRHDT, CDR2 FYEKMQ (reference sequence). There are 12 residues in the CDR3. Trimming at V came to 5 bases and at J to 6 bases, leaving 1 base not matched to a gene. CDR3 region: CASSRTGGEQYF. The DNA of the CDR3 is TGTGCCAGCAGCCGGACAGGGGGCGAGCAGTACTTC.

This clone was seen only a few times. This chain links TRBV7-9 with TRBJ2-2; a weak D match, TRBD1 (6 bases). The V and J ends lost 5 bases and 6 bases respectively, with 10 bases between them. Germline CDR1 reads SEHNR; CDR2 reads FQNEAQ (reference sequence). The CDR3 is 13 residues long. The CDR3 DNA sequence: TGTGCCAGCAGCACAGGGAGTCCCGGGGAGCTGTTTTTT. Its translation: CASSTGSPGELFF.

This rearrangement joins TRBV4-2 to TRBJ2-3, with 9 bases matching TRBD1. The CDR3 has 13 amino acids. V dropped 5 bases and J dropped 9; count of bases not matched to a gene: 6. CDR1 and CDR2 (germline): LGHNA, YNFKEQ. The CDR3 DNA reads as TGTGCCAGCAGCGCTAACAGGGGGCAAACGCAGTATTTT. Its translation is CASSANRGQTQYF.

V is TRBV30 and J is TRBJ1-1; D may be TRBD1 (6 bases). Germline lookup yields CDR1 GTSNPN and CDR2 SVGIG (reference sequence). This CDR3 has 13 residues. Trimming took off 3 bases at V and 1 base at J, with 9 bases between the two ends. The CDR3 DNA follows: TGTGCCTGGAGCCCACAGGGGAACACTGAAGCTTTCTTT. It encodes CAWSPQGNTEAFF.

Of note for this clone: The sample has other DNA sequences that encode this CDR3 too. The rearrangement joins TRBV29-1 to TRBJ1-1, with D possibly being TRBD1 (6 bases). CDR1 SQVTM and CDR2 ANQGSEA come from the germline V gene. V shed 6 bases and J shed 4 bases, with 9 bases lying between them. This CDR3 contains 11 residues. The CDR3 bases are TGCAGCGTCGCCAGGGGCACTGAAGCTTTCTTT. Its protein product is CSVARGTEAFF.

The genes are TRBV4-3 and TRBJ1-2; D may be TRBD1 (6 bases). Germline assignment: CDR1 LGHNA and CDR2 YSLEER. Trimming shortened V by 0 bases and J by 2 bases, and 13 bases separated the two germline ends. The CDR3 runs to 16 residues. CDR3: CASSQDTGQGNYGYTF. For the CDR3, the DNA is TGCGCCAGCAGCCAAGATACAGGGCAGGGGAACTATGGCTACACCTTC.

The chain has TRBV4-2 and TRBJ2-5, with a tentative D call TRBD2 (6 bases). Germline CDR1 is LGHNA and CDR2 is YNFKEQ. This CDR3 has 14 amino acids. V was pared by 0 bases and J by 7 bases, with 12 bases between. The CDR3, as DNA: TGTGCCAGCAGCCAAGAGGTCGGGAGCGGGACCCAGTACTTC. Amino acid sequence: CASSQEVGSGTQYF.

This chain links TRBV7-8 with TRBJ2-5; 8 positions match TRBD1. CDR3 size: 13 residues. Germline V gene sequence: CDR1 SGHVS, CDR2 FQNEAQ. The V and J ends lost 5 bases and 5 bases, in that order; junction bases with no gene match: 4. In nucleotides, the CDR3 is TGTGCCAGCAGCACGGACAGGGAGGAGACCCAGTACTTC. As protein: CASSTDREETQYF.

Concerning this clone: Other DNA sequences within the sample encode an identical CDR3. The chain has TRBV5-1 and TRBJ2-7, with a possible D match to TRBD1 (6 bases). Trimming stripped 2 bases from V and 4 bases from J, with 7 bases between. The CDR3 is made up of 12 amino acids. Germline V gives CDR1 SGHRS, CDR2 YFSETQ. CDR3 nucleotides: TGCGCCAGCAGCTTTCAGGGGTACGAGCAGTACTTC. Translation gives CASSFQGYEQYF.

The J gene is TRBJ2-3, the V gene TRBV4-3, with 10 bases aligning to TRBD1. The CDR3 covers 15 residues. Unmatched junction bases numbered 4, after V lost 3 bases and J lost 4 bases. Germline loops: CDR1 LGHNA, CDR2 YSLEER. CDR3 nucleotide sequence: TGCGCCAGCAGCCACCGGGACAGGGGCGCAGATACGCAGTATTTT. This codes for CASSHRDRGADTQYF.

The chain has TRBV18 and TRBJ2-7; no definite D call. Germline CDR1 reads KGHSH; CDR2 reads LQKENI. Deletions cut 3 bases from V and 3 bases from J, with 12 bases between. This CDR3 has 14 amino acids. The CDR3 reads CASSPIAVVYEQYF. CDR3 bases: TGTGCCAGCTCACCGATTGCGGTAGTCTACGAGCAGTACTTC.